The clone carrying this TCR beta chain was recorded at least ten times. Its antigen is not identified. The data derive from a study of blood T cells in healthy people across ages. Findings of the study overall: Not knowing donor CMV status may have confounded expanded clonotype changes.

V shed 0 bases and J shed 4 bases, with 15 bases lying between them. The CDR3 length is 16 residues. CDR1 LGHNA and CDR2 YSLEER come from the germline V gene. A second roughly 7 to 12 cycle PCR used barcoded and J-beta primers. TCRdb analysed the 5' RACE reads with MiXCR anew, one entry per CDR3 protein. The sample yields roughly 1,300,000 distinct CDR3 sequences, 45% to 70% seen once. The sequence derives from a man in his late teens or twenties in good health. The material sequenced was blood. The chain joins TRBV4-3 to TRBJ2-5, with D maybe TRBD2 (7 bases). This CDR3 is CASSQEWGGGSETQYF. Written as DNA, the CDR3 is TGCGCCAGCAGCCAAGAATGGGGGGGCGGGTCAGAGACCCAGTACTTC.